Below, one T cell receptor beta chain is given with its context. Its antigen is not identified. Naive CD8 cells comprised CD45RO-negative, CCR7-positively selected cells, excluding terminally differentiated effector memory CD45RA+ cells. Some clones are missing from TCRdb's copy, which holds only in-frame ones; the method was immunoSEQ multiplex PCR. The profile covers about 1,800,000 clones, with approximately 95% appearing a single time and approximately 1.2% taken by the ten largest. This specimen comes from a study of shared clonotypes between healthy human individuals. Study at large: Donor ages ranged 18 to 49 years: a couple of women, three men. Study-level results: Estimated richness values were generally larger in naive subsets than in memory subsets. Specimens sampled were limited to blood, with tissue repertoires likely differing.

In germline, CDR1 is SGDLS, CDR2 YYNGEE. The CDR3 contains 15 residues. Trimming removed 0 bases at V and 3 bases at J, with 12 bases between. The clonotype comes from a man aged 18 to 29 in good health. Sequenced input: naive CD8+ T cells sorted from blood. This chain links TRBV9 with TRBJ1-1; possibly TRBD1 for D (5 bases). The CDR3 nucleotides read TGTGCCAGCAGCGTAGATTGGGGGGAAGACACTGAAGCTTTCTTT. Amino acids: CASSVDWGEDTEAFF.